A single sample gave rise to the 21 T cell receptor beta chains below, sequenced in a study of regulatory dendritic cells for organ transplantation (TCRdb year 2017). Receptors were amplified or captured by the immunoSEQ multiplex PCR assay. Sourced from immuneACCESS, this table was stored by TCRdb with only in-frame sequences that have V and J called. A share of the clones is absent; for the studies checked, an unresolved V gene accounts for under half, and the remainder has no known explanation. In all, the sample holds a few thousand clones, and 50% to 70% of those were seen once. The top ten clonotypes cover about 10% of the sample. The sequencing sample was made of memory CD8+ T cells from blood. The cell subset or site label on this specimen signifies: CD45RO+ memory T cells. These TCRs come from a human donor in good health.

This clone has a handful of counts. The chain has TRBV9 and TRBJ2-1; TRBD1 matches 8 bases. CDR3 size: 15 residues. The ends lost 5 bases at V and 5 bases at J; junction bases unmatched: 9. The germline V gene has CDR1 SGDLS and CDR2 YYNGEE. CDR3 nucleotides: TGTGCCAGCAGTAAATCGGGACAGGAGCACAATGAGCAGTTCTTC. Protein sequence: CASSKSGQEHNEQFF. Combining the CDR3 with reference TRBV9 and TRBJ2-1 gives the whole variable domain DSGVTQTPKHLITATGQRVTLRCSPRSGDLSVYWYQQSLDQGLQFLIQYYNGEERAKGNILERFSAQQFPDLHSELNLSSLELGDSALYFCASSKSGQEHNEQFFGPGTRLTVL.

CDR3: CASSLDRGDRDYSDTQYF. CDR3 coding DNA: TGTGCCAGCAGCTTAGATCGGGGGGACCGCGACTACTCAGATACGCAGTATTTT. This chain links TRBV11-2 with TRBJ2-3; 7 bases line up with TRBD2. This CDR3 has 18 amino acids. Per germline, CDR1 SGHAT and CDR2 FQNNGV. The J segment lost 4 bases and the V segment lost 0 bases, leaving 13 bases of the junction unmatched.

The CDR3 nucleotides read TGTGCCAGTGCACAGGGGGATAACACTGAAGCTTTCTTT. Translation gives CASAQGDNTEAFF. The V gene is TRBV19, the J gene TRBJ1-1; 8 bases agree with TRBD1. CDR3 size: 13 residues. J lost 2 bases, V lost 8 bases, and 4 bases had no gene match. The germline V gene has CDR1 LNHDA and CDR2 SQIVND (reference sequence).

This clone occurred once. V usage is TRBV27 and J usage is TRBJ2-1, with D hard to call. This CDR3 region has 13 residues. Germline CDR1 MNHEY, CDR2 SMNVEV (reference sequence). V lost 1 base to trimming and J lost 4 bases, with 5 bases between them. This CDR3 is CASSLYQYNEQFF. CDR3 bases: TGTGCCAGCAGTTTATATCAATACAATGAGCAGTTCTTC.

In nucleotides, the CDR3 is TGTGCCAGCAGCTTAGCGGGCGTTTACCAGTACTTC. Translation: CASSLAGVYQYF. The chain is built from TRBV11-1 and TRBJ2-7; D gene uncertain. This CDR3 has 12 residues. Per the germline V gene, CDR1 is SGHAT and CDR2 is FQDESV (reference sequence). Trimming cost V 0 bases and J 10 bases, with 10 bases left between them.

The CDR3 region is CAISEGVLNQPQHF. The CDR3 DNA sequence: TGTGCCATCAGTGAAGGGGTACTCAATCAGCCCCAGCATTTT. J is TRBJ1-5 and V is TRBV10-3, with D possibly TRBD1 on 5 matching bases. V shed 3 bases and J shed 3 bases, with 9 bases lying between them. Germline CDR1 is ENHRY and CDR2 is SYGVKD. The CDR3 has 14 amino acids.

The rearrangement joins TRBV7-9 to TRBJ2-7; 7 bases fit TRBD1. CDR1 and CDR2 from the germline V gene are SEHNR and FQNEAQ (reference sequence). The CDR3 runs to 15 residues. Trimming took 5 bases from V and 5 from J; bases not matched to a gene: 12. CDR3 region: CASSATGTVGDEQYF. CDR3 DNA: TGTGCCAGCAGCGCGACCGGGACAGTTGGGGACGAGCAGTACTTC.

The gene calls are TRBV6-6 and TRBJ2-5; no clear D gene. Trimming removed 5 bases at V and 4 bases at J, with 8 bases between. The CDR3 has 12 amino acids. Germline CDR1 and CDR2: MNHNY and SVGAGI (reference sequence). CDR3 in amino acids: CASSRDSETQYF. DNA of the CDR3: TGTGCCAGCAGTAGAGATTCAGAGACCCAGTACTTC.

The rearrangement joins TRBV6-6 to TRBJ1-1; D not certain. Trimming pared 8 bases from V and 2 bases from J, leaving 18 bases between. Germline values: CDR1 MNHNY, CDR2 SVGAGI (reference sequence). The CDR3 runs to 15 residues. CDR3 sequence: CASPPGRTFNTEAFF. As DNA, the CDR3 is TGTGCCAGCCCCCCCGGGAGGACTTTTAACACTGAAGCTTTCTTT.

The chain joins TRBV5-6 to TRBJ2-1, with 8 bases aligning to TRBD2. The CDR3 consists of 11 residues. The germline V gene encodes CDR1 SGHDT and CDR2 YYEEEE. With V trimmed by 7 bases and J by 12 bases, 6 bases remained unmatched. CDR3 sequence: CASGTGTRQFF. In DNA form, the CDR3 reads TGTGCCAGCGGGACCGGGACTAGGCAGTTCTTC.

The gene calls are TRBV11-2 and TRBJ1-6; perhaps TRBD1 as D (6 bases). Per germline, CDR1 SGHAT and CDR2 FQNNGV. Trimming stripped 5 bases from V and 4 bases from J, with 18 bases between. This CDR3 is built from 17 residues. The CDR3 DNA is TGTGCCAGCAGCCACCTGACGGACAGCCCTTATAATTCACCCCTCCACTTT. Its translation is CASSHLTDSPYNSPLHF.

The gene calls are TRBV7-2 and TRBJ2-3; TRBD2 matches 8 bases. V lost 1 base, J lost 4 bases, and 1 base stayed unmatched. The CDR3 runs 14 residues. From germline, CDR1 is SGHTA and CDR2 FQGNSA. CDR3 sequence reads: CASSLGTSSDTQYF. The CDR3 region has the DNA TGTGCCAGCAGCTTAGGGACTAGCTCAGATACGCAGTATTTT.

V is TRBV27 and J is TRBJ1-5; 7 bases are a match to TRBD1. The CDR3 consists of 14 residues. The germline V gene has CDR1 MNHEY and CDR2 SMNVEV (reference sequence). After removal of 5 bases from V and 4 bases from J, the junction contained 5 bases not matched to a gene. The CDR3 region is CASSPRQGNQPQHF. The CDR3 DNA sequence: TGTGCCAGCAGTCCTCGACAGGGAAATCAGCCCCAGCATTTT.

The V gene is TRBV4-2, the J gene TRBJ2-7; 9 nucleotides agree with TRBD1. The trim removed 0 bases at V and 6 bases at J, leaving 6 bases unmatched. Germline CDR1 and CDR2: LGHNA and YNFKEQ. This CDR3 has 15 residues. CDR3 coding DNA: TGTGCCAGCAGCCAAGATGGACAGGGGTTGGTCGAGCAGTACTTC. Translation: CASSQDGQGLVEQYF.

This rearrangement joins TRBV7-8 to TRBJ2-5; 15 bases are shared with TRBD2. V gave up 4 bases and J gave up 5 bases; unmatched junction bases: 8. Germline V lookup: CDR1 SGHVS, CDR2 FQNEAQ. The CDR3 consists of 17 residues. The CDR3 protein is CASSSHWTSGGEETQYF. CDR3 DNA sequence: TGTGCCAGCAGCTCACACTGGACTAGCGGGGGGGAGGAGACCCAGTACTTC.

The rearrangement uses TRBV19 and TRBJ1-1; D is possibly TRBD1 (5 bases). Trimming removed 5 bases at V and 2 bases at J, with 15 bases between. There are 15 residues in the CDR3. Germline V CDR1 and CDR2: LNHDA, SQIVND (reference sequence). The CDR3 is CASSETGEINTEAFF. The CDR3 nucleotides are TGTGCCAGTAGTGAGACGGGGGAGATAAACACTGAAGCTTTCTTT.

The chain employs TRBV4-1 and TRBJ1-1; possibly TRBD1 for D (5 bases). V shed 1 base and J shed 4 bases, with 10 bases lying between them. Germline V gene lookup returns CDR1 MGHRA and CDR2 YSYEKL. This CDR3 region has 14 residues. The CDR3 sequence: CASSQVAGSTEAFF. The CDR3 DNA sequence: TGCGCCAGCAGCCAAGTAGCAGGGTCCACTGAAGCTTTCTTT.

This clone was seen a handful of times. This sequence joins TRBV6-5 and TRBJ1-5; tentative D call: TRBD1 (6 bases). Germline V gene data show CDR1 as MNHEY and CDR2 as SVGAGI. V lost 6 bases and J lost 1, with 13 bases in between. This CDR3 comprises 15 residues. The CDR3 nucleotides are TGTGCCAGCAGACCATTTCAGGGGAGCAATCAGCCCCAGCATTTT. The encoded protein is CASRPFQGSNQPQHF.

This clone has only a few counts. This chain uses TRBV10-3 with TRBJ1-1; no firm D call. CDR1 is ENHRY, CDR2 SYGVKD, per germline. The length of the CDR3 is 14 residues. The V and J ends lost 4 bases and 0 bases respectively, with 9 bases between them. The chain's CDR3 is CAISGSSVNTEAFF. CDR3 sequence (DNA): TGTGCCATCAGTGGTTCTTCGGTGAACACTGAAGCTTTCTTT.

This clone occurred a few times. This chain's CDR3 is CASSLAGWDTNQPQHF. CDR3 nucleotide sequence: TGTGCCAGCAGTTTAGCGGGCTGGGACACTAATCAGCCCCAGCATTTT. This chain uses TRBV27 with TRBJ1-5; maybe TRBD1 (6 bases). Trimming removed 2 bases from V and 4 bases from J, with 15 bases in between. This CDR3 has 16 amino acids. The germline CDR1 and CDR2 sequences are MNHEY and SMNVEV (reference sequence).

CDR3 amino acids: CASSVPGQEFSYEQYF. CDR3 DNA sequence: TGTGCCAGCAGTGTCCCGGGACAGGAGTTTTCCTACGAGCAGTACTTC. The chain links TRBV6-6 to TRBJ2-7; 8 nucleotides align to TRBD1. J was trimmed by 1 base and V by 5 bases; bases with no gene match: 10. CDR1 is MNHNY and CDR2 is SVGAGI in the germline V gene (reference sequence). This CDR3 contains 16 residues.